This entry is about one T cell receptor (beta chain). The antigen remains undetermined. The entry originates in a study of graft-versus-host responses after intestinal transplantation. Across the whole study: Recipients received multivisceral, liver-intestinal, or isolated intestinal transplants. Every recipient underwent anti-thymocyte globulin induction, then tacrolimus and steroids for roughly three years. The study, taken as a whole, reports: Analysis identified GvH clones in recipient marrow, with some appearing first in ileum or blood. Individuals who had graft-donor T cell macrochimerism had allografts that showed high graft-versus-host to host-versus-graft clonal ratios.

Germline values: CDR1 LNHDA, CDR2 SQIVND (reference sequence). The CDR3 runs 13 residues. Losses at the gene ends were 3 bases for V and 5 bases for J; bases not matched to a gene: 3. Here immunoSEQ multiplex PCR was the method, and the copy in TCRdb shows in-frame clones only, minus some. The data contain nearly 95,000 clones, roughly 91% of them singletons. This TCR came from a human donor who received an intestinal transplant. The source was unstimulated CD8+ T cells sorted from spleen or lymph node cells, collected before intestinal transplant. The chain uses TRBV19 and TRBJ1-1; TRBD1 matches at 7 bases. The CDR3 is CASSMTGNTEAFF. The CDR3 DNA reads as TGTGCCAGTAGTATGACAGGGAATACTGAAGCTTTCTTT.